This T cell receptor beta chain is from a study of CD8+ T cells in alopecia areata. Study-level background: Severity was scored as percentage of affected scalp area in treated patients. The study's findings and limits: Many expanded lesional clones persisted in scalp and blood during tofacitinib treatment.

Extraction and reverse transcription of RNA yielded cDNA as the sequencing template. Some clones are missing from TCRdb's copy, which holds only in-frame ones; the method was immunoSEQ multiplex PCR. This sample has roughly 250,000 clones, with about 62% found just once. The treatment is: oral pan-JAK inhibitor, 5-10 mg twice daily. Note on this clone: Its cognate antigen is unknown.

The source material was CD4+ T cells sorted from blood, sampled at roughly week 52, from a patient treated with tofacitinib. The TCR was taken from a human donor with alopecia areata.

The CDR3 DNA is TGTGCCAGCAGTGAGTGGGGCCTCTACGAGCAGTACTTC. Amino acids: CASSEWGLYEQYF. The chain recombines TRBV25-1 with TRBJ2-7; D is perhaps TRBD1 (5 bases). V lost 3 bases, J lost 3 bases, and 9 bases lay in between. The CDR3 has 13 residues. The germline V gene has CDR1 MGHDK and CDR2 SYGVNS.